The 22 T cell receptor beta chains listed next were all sequenced from one sample in a study. TCRdb itself ran the 5' RACE reads through MiXCR, one entry per CDR3 protein. The table has some 31,000 distinct CDR3 sequences, approximately 25% seen once. Sequenced sample: naive CD4+ T cells sorted from a lymph node. Subset described: naive CD4+ T cells, CD4+CD45RA+CD25-. The receptors originated from a female donor with breast cancer.

This chain links TRBV20-1 with TRBJ1-1, with D tentatively TRBD1 (5 bases). There are 16 residues in the CDR3. Germline V gives CDR1 DFQATT, CDR2 SNEGSKA (reference sequence). Trimming took 0 bases from V and 4 from J, leaving 18 bases between them. The CDR3 sequence: CSARDVFSGVGTEAFF. The CDR3 region has the DNA TGCAGTGCTAGAGATGTTTTTTCGGGGGTGGGCACTGAAGCTTTCTTT.

A remark on this clonotype: Being one base from a much bigger clone, this may be a read error. The V gene is TRBV27, the J gene TRBJ1-2; 7 nucleotides match TRBD1. This CDR3 contains 13 residues. The V gene's germline CDR1 is MNHEY and CDR2 SMNVEV (reference sequence). CDR3 DNA sequence: TGTCCCAGCAGTTCTGGGACAGTATATGGCTACACCTTC. Translated, it gives CPSSSGTVYGYTF.

The chain couples TRBV5-1 to TRBJ1-4; TRBD1 agrees at 7 bases. V lost 3 bases and J lost 5; bases outside the gene matches: 4. Per the germline V gene, CDR1 is SGHRS and CDR2 is YFSETQ. CDR3 length: 14 amino acids. The DNA for the CDR3 is TGCGCCAGCAGCTACAGGGGACGAAATGAAAAACTGTTTTTT. This translates into CASSYRGRNEKLFF.

This clonotype has ten or more counts. V gene TRBV6-5 combines with J gene TRBJ2-5, with D unresolved. V was shortened by 6 bases and J by 0 bases, with 5 bases between the two germline ends. This CDR3 has 12 amino acids. From germline, CDR1 is MNHEY and CDR2 SVGAGI. In DNA, the CDR3 is TGTGCCAGCAGAGGCGACCAAGAGACCCAGTACTTC. The encoded protein is CASRGDQETQYF.

This clonotype was found a few times. This chain uses TRBV12-3 or TRBV12-4 with TRBJ2-7; 11 bases match TRBD2. The CDR3 contains 15 residues. J lost 6 bases, V lost 5 bases, and 9 bases had no gene match. The CDR3 region has the DNA TGTGCCAGCAGTCCCTTAGCGGGAGGGCTAGGCGAGCAGTACTTC. This translates into CASSPLAGGLGEQYF.

V is TRBV7-2 and J is TRBJ2-7; 8 positions match TRBD2. From germline, CDR1 is SGHTA and CDR2 FQGNSA. The length of the CDR3 is 15 residues. The junction had 9 bases not matched to a gene; V was cut back by 5 bases and J by 3 bases. The CDR3 bases are TGTGCCAGCAGCGTGACCGGGACTAGGAACTACGAGCAGTACTTC. The encoded protein is CASSVTGTRNYEQYF.

Written as DNA, the CDR3 is TGTGCCAGCAGCTTGGTCAGGGGGAACACCGGGGAGCTGTTTTTT. This encodes CASSLVRGNTGELFF. This chain uses TRBV7-3 with TRBJ2-2; a possible D gene is TRBD1 (6 bases). Germline CDR1 reads SGHTA; CDR2 reads FQGTGA. The CDR3 has 15 residues. The V and J ends lost 3 bases and 1 base respectively, with 9 bases between them.

On this clonotype: This may be a read error: a much more frequent sequence differs by one nucleotide. V is TRBV7-2 and J is TRBJ1-4, with D maybe TRBD1 (5 bases). CDR3 length: 15 residues. Germline CDR1 and CDR2: SGHTA and FQGNSA. The CDR3 DNA follows: TGTGCCGGCAGCTCCGACAGAGACGGGGATGAAAAACTGTTTTTT. Its translation: CAGSSDRDGDEKLFF.

The chain links TRBV29-1 to TRBJ1-2; possibly TRBD1 for D (6 bases). CDR1 is SQVTM, CDR2 ANQGSEA, per germline. The length of the CDR3 is 12 residues. Between the trimmed V and J ends, which lost 7 bases and 10 bases, there was a span of 19 bases. The CDR3 region is CSGSTEGGFYTF. DNA for the CDR3: TGCAGCGGATCGACCGAGGGGGGATTCTACACCTTC.

Points on this clonotype: This sequence may be a read error, since a much larger clone differs from it by one base. Without the conserved terminal phenylalanine or tryptophan, this CDR3 likely stems from a read error. The limits of the CDR3 on the DNA are not certain, so only TCRdb's listed CDR3 is given. V is TRBV12-3 or TRBV12-4 and J is TRBJ1-4; the D call TRBD1 from the table was never checked on the DNA. With termini counted, the CDR3 has 11 amino acids. CDR3 residues: CASSLERAVFL.

This clonotype was counted ten times or more. The V gene is TRBV27, the J gene TRBJ2-5; no firm D call. The length of the CDR3 is 15 residues. Trimming removed 3 bases from V and 4 bases from J, with 15 bases in between. Germline V gene sequence: CDR1 MNHEY, CDR2 SMNVEV (reference sequence). The CDR3 bases are TGTGCCAGCAGTTTTACCCCACGAGTTAGAGAGACCCAGTACTTC. Translation: CASSFTPRVRETQYF.

About this clonotype: A read error may be the cause here, since a much bigger clone is one base away. The V gene is TRBV9, the J gene TRBJ2-3, with unresolved D. The CDR3 length is 16 residues. Germline V gene sequence: CDR1 SGDLS, CDR2 YYNGEE. CDR3 sequence reads: CVSSVEPYKATDTQYF. The CDR3 DNA is TGTGTCAGCAGCGTAGAGCCCTACAAAGCCACAGATACGCAGTATTTT. Drawing the rest from reference TRBV9 and TRBJ2-3, the complete variable domain is DSGVTQTPKHLITATGQRVTLRCSPRSGDLSVYWYQQSLDQGLQFLIQYYNGEERAKGNILERFSAQQFPDLHSELNLSSLELGDSALYFCVSSVEPYKATDTQYFGPGTRLTVL.

The count of this clonotype is one. The junction departs from germline at one end; a sequencing error may be responsible. This chain connects TRBV27 to TRBJ2-7; 7 bases are a match to TRBD2. The germline V gene encodes CDR1 MNHEY and CDR2 SMNVEV (reference sequence). This CDR3 has 18 residues. The CDR3 DNA reads TGTGCCAGCAGTGTTGTCGGTCCTGAGGGCGGGAGCTCCTACGAGCAGCACTTC. Translating gives CASSVVGPEGGSSYEQHF.

The CDR3 DNA is TGCGCCAGCACCGAGTGGGGGATCTCTGGAAACACCATATATTTT. Translating it yields CASTEWGISGNTIYF. The chain couples TRBV5-1 to TRBJ1-3, with D maybe TRBD1 (5 bases). CDR1 SGHRS and CDR2 YFSETQ come from the germline V gene. The germline V and J ends were trimmed by 6 bases and 0 bases, with 13 bases remaining between them. The CDR3 length is 15 residues.

The chain is built from TRBV5-6 and TRBJ1-5, with D possibly matching TRBD1 (5 bases). The CDR3 length is 13 residues. V was cut by 4 bases and J by 6 bases, with 11 bases left in between. The germline CDR1 and CDR2 sequences are SGHDT and YYEEEE. CDR3 in DNA: TGTGCCAGCAGCGGTACAGGCGGTCAGCCCCAGCATTTT. The encoded protein is CASSGTGGQPQHF. The whole variable domain, filled in from reference TRBV5-6 and TRBJ1-5, reads DAGVTQSPTHLIKTRGQQVTLRCSPKSGHDTVSWYQQALGQGPQFIFQYYEEEERQRGNFPDRFSGHQFPNYSSELNVNALLLGDSALYLCASSGTGGQPQHFGDGTRLSIL.

This clonotype showed up just once. The chain carries TRBV7-9 and TRBJ2-4; TRBD2 matches at 7 bases. The CDR3 loop spans 16 amino acids. The V segment lost 6 bases and the J segment 0 bases; nucleotides outside the gene matches: 8. The germline V gene has CDR1 SEHNR and CDR2 FQNEAQ (reference sequence). The CDR3 DNA reads TGTGCCAGCAGTGTGATAGCGGGTTTAGCCAAAAACATTCAGTACTTC. Translated, it gives CASSVIAGLAKNIQYF.

This rearrangement joins TRBV3-1 to TRBJ2-2; TRBD2 matches at 8 bases. The trim removed 5 bases at V and 4 bases at J, leaving 6 bases unmatched. CDR3 size: 15 residues. Germline lookup yields CDR1 LGHDT and CDR2 YNNKEL (reference sequence). The CDR3 coding sequence is TGTGCCAGCAGCGCTACTAGCGGCACCACCGGGGAGCTGTTTTTT. As protein: CASSATSGTTGELFF. Combining the CDR3 with reference TRBV3-1 and TRBJ2-2 gives the whole variable domain DTAVSQTPKYLVTQMGNDKSIKCEQNLGHDTMYWYKQDSKKFLKIMFSYNNKELIINETVPNRFSPKSPDKAHLNLHINSLELGDSAVYFCASSATSGTTGELFFGEGSRLTVL.

This clonotype came up a few times. The rearrangement uses TRBV4-1 and TRBJ2-7, with TRBD2 matching over 7 bases. The length of the CDR3 is 16 residues. Germline V gene sequence: CDR1 MGHRA, CDR2 YSYEKL. After removal of 0 bases from V and 0 bases from J, the junction contained 5 bases not matched to a gene. In DNA, the CDR3 is TGCGCCAGCAGCCAAGAGAGCGGGGTCCTCTCCTACGAGCAGTACTTC. Residues: CASSQESGVLSYEQYF.

This clonotype was seen a few times. The gene calls are TRBV4-3 and TRBJ2-7, with D possibly being TRBD1 or TRBD2 (5 bases each). Germline CDR1 reads LGHNA; CDR2 reads YSLEER. This CDR3 spans 15 amino acids. Trimming shortened V by 0 bases and J by 1 base, and 10 bases separated the two germline ends. As DNA, the CDR3 is TGCGCCAGCAGCCAAGAGGGGGACGGTTCCTACGAGCAGTACTTC. Protein sequence: CASSQEGDGSYEQYF.

This clonotype was detected a few times. V is TRBV6-5 and J is TRBJ1-6; TRBD1 might be the D (5 bases). Trimming stripped 6 bases from V and 2 bases from J, with 14 bases between. CDR3 length equals 16 residues. Germline V gives CDR1 MNHEY, CDR2 SVGAGI. The CDR3 sequence: CASRSGRVPYNSPLHF. The CDR3 DNA reads as TGTGCCAGCAGATCCGGCAGGGTCCCCTATAATTCACCCCTCCACTTT.

The rearrangement uses TRBV5-6 and TRBJ2-7, with no clear D. The length of the CDR3 is 14 residues. Trimming shortened V by 4 bases and J by 3 bases, and 14 bases separated the two germline ends. Germline V gene sequence: CDR1 SGHDT, CDR2 YYEEEE. The CDR3 DNA follows: TGTGCCAGCAGCCTTCAATCGTCCAACTACGAGCAGTACTTC. Its translation: CASSLQSSNYEQYF.

The V gene is TRBV3-1, the J gene TRBJ2-1; TRBD1 matches 8 bases. V was pared by 4 bases and J by 7 bases, with 9 bases of the junction left unmatched. CDR3 length equals 15 residues. Germline values: CDR1 LGHDT, CDR2 YNNKEL (reference sequence). The CDR3 coding sequence is TGTGCCAGCAGCCTTCGTGGGACAGGTTTTAATGAGCAGTTCTTC. Encoded protein: CASSLRGTGFNEQFF.